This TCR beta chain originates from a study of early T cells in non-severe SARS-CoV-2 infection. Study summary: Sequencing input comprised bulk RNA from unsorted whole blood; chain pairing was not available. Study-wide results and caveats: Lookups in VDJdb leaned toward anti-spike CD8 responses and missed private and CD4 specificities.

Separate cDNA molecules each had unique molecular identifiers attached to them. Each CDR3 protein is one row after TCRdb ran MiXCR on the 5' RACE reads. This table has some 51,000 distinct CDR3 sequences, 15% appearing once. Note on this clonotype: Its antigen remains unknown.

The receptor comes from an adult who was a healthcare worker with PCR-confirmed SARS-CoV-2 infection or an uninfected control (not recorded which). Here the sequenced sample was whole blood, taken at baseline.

CDR3 sequence (DNA): TGTGCCAGCAGCTTAGATCCAAGCATGAACACTGAAGCTTTCTTT. It encodes CASSLDPSMNTEAFF. This chain links TRBV11-2 with TRBJ1-1, with unresolved D. The CDR3 length is 15 residues. V shed 0 bases and J shed 0 bases, with 8 bases lying between them. Per germline, CDR1 SGHAT and CDR2 FQNNGV.